This record concerns one TCR beta chain sequence. Its antigen is not yet known. The sample holds no much larger clone one base away, and base qualities are not on file. This sample was included in a study of cytomegalovirus exposure and HLA in healthy donors (dated by TCRdb to between 2016 and 2019). With regard to the full study: According to a later analysis, the roughly 120 validation repertoires were produced on the same platform as the 666 repertoires of the first cohort. The aim of the study was to test whether cataloging public T cell receptors could identify signatures of past pathogen exposure. A separate validation cohort of roughly 120 different subjects was used in addition to the approximately 700-subject first cohort. High-throughput TCR immunosequencing, statistical association of individual TCRs with disease status, and machine learning were combined to predict cytomegalovirus infection status. Overall study results and their limits: The classifier was reported to diagnose cytomegalovirus status with high specificity and sensitivity in both the original and validation cohorts. The authors suggested that the approach could potentially be generalized to other disease states and immunological phenotypes. In vitro tests confirmed that three of the cytomegalovirus-associated TCR beta chains recognize cytomegalovirus antigens. A later analysis had no HLA typing for the validation cohort, so co-occurrence there was scored across all 110 or so repertoires. A total of fewer than 200 TCR beta chains were listed by the study as associated with cytomegalovirus. Most TCR sequences were seen in very few donors, while some public TCRs were found in many individuals. Subsequent analysis determined that TCRs grouped into clusters in the first cohort also showed a tendency toward co-occurrence across the 120 or so validation repertoires, and roughly 95% of cluster scores exceeded 0.

From cysteine to phenylalanine, the CDR3 is 17 amino acids long. The DNA shown is the 51-base CDR3, in frame from base 1. Looking up the germline V gene yields CDR1 MDHEN and CDR2 SYDVKM. Ends trimmed: V by 5 bases, J by 3 bases; bases unmatched to a gene: 16. Library method: the immunoSEQ multiplex PCR assay. In the authors' own workflow: A statistical classification framework was built to diagnose cytomegalovirus status from the catalog of TCR beta chain sequences. This immuneACCESS table, as held by TCRdb, lists in-frame sequences with V and J called but not all clones. Of the missing ones, under half trace to an unresolved V gene in checked studies; the others have no known cause. For V, J and clone size, that table is used; D and trimming come from the DNA. This sample lists approximately 82,000 clones; 95% were detected once. In total, the top ten clones hold 0.69% of the sample. The donors belonged to the validation cohort of approximately 130 subjects, which was separate from the approximately 610-subject first cohort.

The receptor comes from a young woman in good health and CMV-seronegative. Recombination connected TRBV28 to TRBJ2-7, and TRBD2 aligns with 7 junction nucleotides. The sequenced sample consisted of PBMCs. Here the CDR3 is given as CASSALGTTGLNYEQYF. The sequenced DNA is TGTGCCAGCAGTGCGCTCGGGACTACCGGATTAAACTACGAGCAGTACTTC.